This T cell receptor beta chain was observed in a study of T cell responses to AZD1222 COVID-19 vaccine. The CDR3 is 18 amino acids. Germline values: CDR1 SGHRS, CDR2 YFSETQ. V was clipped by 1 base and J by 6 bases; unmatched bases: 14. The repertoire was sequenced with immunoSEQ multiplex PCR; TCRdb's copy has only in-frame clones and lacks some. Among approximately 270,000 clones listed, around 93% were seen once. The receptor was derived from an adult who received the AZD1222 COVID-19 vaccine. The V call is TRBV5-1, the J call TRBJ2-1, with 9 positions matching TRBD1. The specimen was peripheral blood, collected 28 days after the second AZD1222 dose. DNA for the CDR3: TGCGCCAGCAGCTTGTGGTGGAGGGGGACAGGGTCGGGCAATGAGCAGTTCTTC. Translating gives CASSLWWRGTGSGNEQFF.